What follows are 23 T cell receptor beta chains derived from one specimen sequenced in a study of vaccination effects on CD4 cells after COVID-19. No antigen has been assigned to these receptors. The culture ran for approximately 10 days before CD4+ T cells were isolated. TCRdb's table, derived via immunoSEQ multiplex PCR, lists solely in-frame clones and lacks some. The table has about 58,000 clones, about three quarters seen once. Material: CD4+ T cells from PBMCs cultured without peptide, obtained before COVID-19 vaccination. These receptors all come from a human donor who received a COVID-19 vaccine.

This chain uses TRBV6-6 with TRBJ2-7; D may be TRBD1 (6 bases). This CDR3 spans 13 amino acids. The V end lost 4 bases, the J end lost 6 bases, and 13 bases lay between the germline ends. CDR1 is MNHNY and CDR2 is SVGAGI in the germline V gene (reference sequence). CDR3 in amino acids: CASSWYREREQYV. CDR3 in DNA: TGTGCCAGCAGTTGGTACAGGGAGCGCGAGCAGTACGTC.

The rearrangement links TRBV15 to TRBJ1-4; D is ambiguous. CDR3 size: 16 residues. V lost 0 bases to trimming and J lost 6 bases, with 14 bases between them. CDR1 is LNHNV and CDR2 is YYDKDF in the germline V gene (reference sequence). The CDR3, as DNA: TGTGCCACCAGCAGAGATACGGGTCGGTGGGATGAAAAACTGTTTTTT. The encoded protein is CATSRDTGRWDEKLFF.

V is TRBV18 and J is TRBJ2-1, with D possibly TRBD2 on 6 matching bases. Germline-derived CDR1 and CDR2 are KGHSH and LQKENI. The CDR3 spans 14 residues. Trimming removed 0 bases from V and 12 bases from J, with 15 bases in between. CDR3 amino acids: CASSPPEGRRVQFF. CDR3 sequence (DNA): TGTGCCAGCTCACCACCGGAGGGGCGGCGGGTGCAGTTCTTC.

The V call is TRBV30, the J call TRBJ2-3; the match to TRBD1 covers 9 bases. The CDR3 length is 13 residues. Per germline, CDR1 GTSNPN and CDR2 SVGIG (reference sequence). V shed 4 bases, J shed 4 bases, and the junction held 3 bases outside the gene matches. The CDR3 loop is CAWNTGGADTQYF. The CDR3 coding sequence is TGTGCCTGGAATACAGGGGGCGCAGATACGCAGTATTTT.

CDR3 sequence reads: CASRSDATNEKLFF. The CDR3 DNA follows: TGTGCCAGTAGATCCGATGCAACTAATGAAAAACTGTTTTTT. The V gene is TRBV19, the J gene TRBJ1-4; D unresolved. Germline CDR1 LNHDA, CDR2 SQIVND (reference sequence). The CDR3 totals 14 residues. V was cut by 6 bases and J by 0 bases, with 8 bases left in between.

V gene TRBV5-1 combines with J gene TRBJ2-5; 7 positions match TRBD1. Trimming at V came to 3 bases and at J to 5 bases, leaving 7 bases not matched to a gene. This CDR3 is built from 14 residues. The germline CDR1 and CDR2 sequences are SGHRS and YFSETQ. The CDR3 sequence: CASSSKTGAETQYF. As DNA, the CDR3 is TGCGCCAGCAGCTCAAAAACAGGGGCGGAGACCCAGTACTTC.

V usage is TRBV29-1 and J usage is TRBJ2-2; TRBD1 might be the D (6 bases). Germline V gene data show CDR1 as SQVTM and CDR2 as ANQGSEA. The CDR3 runs 14 residues. V dropped 3 bases and J dropped 4 bases, with 12 bases sitting between them. Here the CDR3 reads CSVDSAGVTGELFF. The DNA for the CDR3 is TGCAGCGTTGATTCGGCAGGGGTCACCGGGGAGCTGTTTTTT.

The chain employs TRBV19 and TRBJ1-2, with D tentatively TRBD1 (5 bases). The CDR3 totals 14 residues. CDR1 is LNHDA, CDR2 SQIVND, per germline (reference sequence). The V end was cut by 2 bases, the J end by 7 bases, with 14 bases between. The CDR3 reads CASSISSRVGGYTF. The CDR3 DNA is TGTGCCAGTAGTATATCGTCCAGGGTTGGTGGCTACACCTTC.

This chain links TRBV19 with TRBJ1-2; perhaps TRBD1 as D (6 bases). Germline CDR1 is LNHDA and CDR2 is SQIVND (reference sequence). V was trimmed by 8 bases and J by 4 bases, leaving 11 bases between them. This CDR3 is built from 12 residues. CDR3 in DNA: TGTGCCAGTGGAGGGACACCCTATGGCTACACCTTC. Translating it yields CASGGTPYGYTF.

The DNA of the CDR3 is TGTGCCAGCTCACCACAAGCAGGGGGATATGGCTACACCTTC. Encoded protein: CASSPQAGGYGYTF. The genes are TRBV18 and TRBJ1-2; 7 bases line up with TRBD1. The CDR3 runs to 14 residues. Germline trimming cut 1 base from V and 5 bases from J; bases unmatched to any gene: 4. Germline CDR1 is KGHSH and CDR2 is LQKENI.

The rearrangement uses TRBV28 and TRBJ1-2; 9 positions match TRBD1. This CDR3 is built from 15 residues. J gave up 8 bases and V 2 bases, and 9 bases lay outside the gene matches. The germline CDR1 and CDR2 sequences are MDHEN and SYDVKM. The CDR3 coding sequence is TGTGCCAGCAGTTTAGGACAGGGGACTAAAGGGGGCTACACCTTC. Its protein is CASSLGQGTKGGYTF.

The rearrangement joins TRBV10-1 to TRBJ2-2, with TRBD1 matching 7 bases. CDR1 is WNHNN and CDR2 is SYGVQD in the germline V gene (reference sequence). V lost 6 bases and J lost 6; bases outside the gene matches: 7. The CDR3 has 14 amino acids. CDR3 in amino acids: CASSPTGAAGELFF. The CDR3 DNA follows: TGCGCCAGCAGCCCCACAGGGGCGGCCGGGGAGCTGTTTTTT.

The CDR3 here is CASSPDGYSNQPQHF. As DNA, the CDR3 is TGTGCCAGCAGCCCTGACGGGTATAGCAATCAGCCCCAGCATTTT. The V gene is TRBV14, the J gene TRBJ1-5; no clear D gene. The CDR3 covers 15 residues. Trimming left V 4 bases short and J 0 bases short, with 10 bases between. Germline CDR1 SGHDN, CDR2 FVKESK.

This clone was picked up a small number of times. This CDR3 reads CASSSLYRGTDTQYF. Written as DNA, the CDR3 is TGTGCCAGCAGTTCGCTCTACAGGGGAACAGATACGCAGTATTTT. The V and J genes are TRBV5-4 and TRBJ2-3, with 7 bases that match TRBD1. The CDR3 is 15 residues long. Trimming cost V 5 bases and J 3 bases; bases outside gene matches: 9. From germline, CDR1 is SGHNT and CDR2 YYREEE (reference sequence).

The V and J genes are TRBV28 and TRBJ1-1; a weak D match, TRBD1 (5 bases). Germline V gene data show CDR1 as MDHEN and CDR2 as SYDVKM. The germline V and J ends were trimmed by 6 bases and 1 base, with 18 bases remaining between them. The CDR3 is 16 residues long. The CDR3 DNA reads TGTGCCAGCAGCCCATTCGGGGGGGGAAAGAACACTGAAGCTTTCTTT. Translation gives CASSPFGGGKNTEAFF. The whole variable domain, filled in from reference TRBV28 and TRBJ1-1, reads DVKVTQSSRYLVKRTGEKVFLECVQDMDHENMFWYRQDPGLGLRLIYFSYDVKMKEKGDIPEGYSVSREKKERFSLILESASTNQTSMYLCASSPFGGGKNTEAFFGQGTRLTVV.

The chain combines TRBV7-9 with TRBJ1-2; no clear D gene. The CDR3 has 14 residues. With 1 base removed from V and 4 bases from J, the gap between germline ends came to 10 bases. Germline V CDR1 and CDR2: SEHNR, FQNEAQ (reference sequence). CDR3 residues: CASSLEQPSYGYTF. The DNA for the CDR3 is TGTGCCAGCAGCTTAGAACAGCCCAGCTATGGCTACACCTTC.

The chain links TRBV5-4 to TRBJ2-1; 7 nucleotides match TRBD1. CDR1 is SGHNT, CDR2 YYREEE, per germline (reference sequence). The CDR3 runs to 17 residues. J was trimmed by 3 bases and V by 0 bases; bases with no gene match: 9. CDR3 residues: CASSLESGGGIYNEQFF. The DNA for the CDR3 is TGTGCCAGCAGCTTGGAATCAGGGGGTGGTATCTACAATGAGCAGTTCTTC.

This sequence joins TRBV7-3 and TRBJ2-2; D uncertain. Per germline, CDR1 SGHTA and CDR2 FQGTGA. V was clipped by 5 bases and J by 2 bases, with 12 bases between them. CDR3 size: 15 residues. The CDR3 reads CASSPTAANTGELFF. As DNA, the CDR3 is TGTGCCAGCAGCCCGACTGCTGCAAACACCGGGGAGCTGTTTTTT.

The V call is TRBV19, the J call TRBJ2-3; D ambiguous. V dropped 5 bases and J dropped 6 bases, with 12 bases sitting between them. This CDR3 has 13 residues. Looked up from germline, CDR1 is LNHDA and CDR2 is SQIVND (reference sequence). The CDR3 coding sequence is TGTGCCAGTAGTGCCCAGGTAGGGGATACGCAGTATTTT. This encodes CASSAQVGDTQYF.

In DNA form, the CDR3 reads TGTGCCAGCAGCTCGACTACAGGGGGGGAAATCAGCCAGCCCCAGCATTTT. This sequence encodes CASSSTTGGEISQPQHF. V usage is TRBV11-2 and J usage is TRBJ1-5; 8 nucleotides align to TRBD1. CDR3 size: 17 residues. CDR1 is SGHAT, CDR2 FQNNGV, per germline. The V segment lost 4 bases and the J segment 7 bases; nucleotides outside the gene matches: 15.

This clone was counted a single time. This sequence joins TRBV10-3 and TRBJ2-6, with TRBD1 identical over 8 bases. The CDR3 runs to 20 residues. J gave up 0 bases and V 4 bases, and 14 bases lay outside the gene matches. Germline lookup yields CDR1 ENHRY and CDR2 SYGVKD. The CDR3 coding sequence is TGTGCCATCAGTGCTCTGGACAGGGAAAGAGCGTACTCTGGGGCCAACGTCCTGACTTTC. This translates into CAISALDRERAYSGANVLTF.

The chain uses TRBV6-6 and TRBJ1-4, with TRBD1 identical over 9 bases. Germline V gene data show CDR1 as MNHNY and CDR2 as SVGAGI (reference sequence). This CDR3 is 14 amino acids long. J gave up 5 bases and V 6 bases, and 4 bases lay outside the gene matches. CDR3 nucleotides: TGTGCCAGCAGCCCCGGACAGGGGAATGAAAAACTGTTTTTT. This encodes CASSPGQGNEKLFF.

The J gene is TRBJ2-2, the V gene TRBV6-5; D call uncertain. The CDR3 is made up of 15 amino acids. V shed 7 bases and J shed 0 bases, with 12 bases lying between them. In germline, CDR1 is MNHEY, CDR2 SVGAGI. CDR3 amino acids: CASKINRANTGELFF. CDR3 DNA sequence: TGTGCCAGCAAAATAAACAGAGCGAACACCGGGGAGCTGTTTTTT.